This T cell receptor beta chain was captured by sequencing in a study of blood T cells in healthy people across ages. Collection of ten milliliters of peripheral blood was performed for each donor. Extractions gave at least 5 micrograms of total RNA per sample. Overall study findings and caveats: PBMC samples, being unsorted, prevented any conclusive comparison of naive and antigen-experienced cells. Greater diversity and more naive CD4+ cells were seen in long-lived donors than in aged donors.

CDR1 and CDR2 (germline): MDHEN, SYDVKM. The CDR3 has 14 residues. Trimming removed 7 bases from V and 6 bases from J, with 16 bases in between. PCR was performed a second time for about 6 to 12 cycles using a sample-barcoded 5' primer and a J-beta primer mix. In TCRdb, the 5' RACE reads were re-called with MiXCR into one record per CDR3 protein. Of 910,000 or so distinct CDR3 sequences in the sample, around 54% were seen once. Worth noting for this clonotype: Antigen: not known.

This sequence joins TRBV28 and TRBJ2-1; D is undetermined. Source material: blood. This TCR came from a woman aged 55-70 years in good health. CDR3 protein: CASNRRSSVNEQFF. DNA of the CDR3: TGTGCCAGCAATCGACGATCTAGTGTCAATGAGCAGTTCTTC.